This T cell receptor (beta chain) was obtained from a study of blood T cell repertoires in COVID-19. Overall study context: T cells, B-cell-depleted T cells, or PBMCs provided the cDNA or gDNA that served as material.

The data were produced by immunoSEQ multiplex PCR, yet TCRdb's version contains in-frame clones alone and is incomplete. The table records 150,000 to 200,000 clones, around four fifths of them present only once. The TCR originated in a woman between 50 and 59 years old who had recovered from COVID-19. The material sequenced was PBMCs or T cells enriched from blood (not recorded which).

The CDR3 DNA is TGTGCCAGCAGCCGTCCGGGGGGGGATGGCTACACCTTC. As protein: CASSRPGGDGYTF. This rearrangement joins TRBV12-3 or TRBV12-4 to TRBJ1-2, with a possible D match to TRBD1 (5 bases). The ends were cut back, 6 bases at V and 6 bases at J, with 14 bases in the middle. The length of the CDR3 is 13 residues.